These 5 T cell receptor beta chains were sequenced from one sample in a study of T cells in narcolepsy. The repertoire was sequenced with immunoSEQ multiplex PCR; TCRdb's copy has only in-frame clones and lacks some. The profile shows tens of thousands of clones, approximately 90% of them singletons. Sequencing was done on a sample of CD45RA- memory CD4+ T cells from PBMCs. These receptors were obtained from a human donor with narcolepsy.

V gene TRBV5-1 combines with J gene TRBJ1-2; D unclear. The CDR3 covers 15 residues. Germline CDR1 and CDR2: SGHRS and YFSETQ. Trimming shortened V by 0 bases and J by 4 bases, and 13 bases separated the two germline ends. The CDR3 region is CASSLDPAAIYGYTF. CDR3 nucleotides: TGCGCCAGCAGCTTGGACCCAGCGGCAATCTATGGCTACACCTTC.

The genes are TRBV4-1 and TRBJ2-4; D is undetermined. V was clipped by 0 bases and J by 0 bases, with 6 bases between them. Looked up from germline, CDR1 is MGHRA and CDR2 is YSYEKL. This CDR3 comprises 15 residues. CDR3 sequence reads: CASSQDLVAKNIQYF. CDR3 bases: TGCGCCAGCAGCCAAGATCTCGTAGCCAAAAACATTCAGTACTTC.

J is TRBJ2-7 and V is TRBV5-6; 9 bases fit TRBD1. V dropped 4 bases and J dropped 2; count of bases not matched to a gene: 4. Germline V gene lookup returns CDR1 SGHDT and CDR2 YYEEEE. This CDR3 has 14 amino acids. CDR3 coding DNA: TGTGCCAGCAGCATGGACAGGGGAACCTACGAGCAGTACTTC. Its protein is CASSMDRGTYEQYF.

The chain is built from TRBV11-3 and TRBJ1-3, with 9 bases aligning to TRBD1. CDR1 and CDR2 (germline): SGHNT, YENEEA. The CDR3 is 15 amino acids. Trimming cost V 5 bases and J 3 bases; bases outside gene matches: 5. The CDR3 DNA follows: TGTGCCAGCAGCCCCGGGACAGGGCGTGGAAACACCATATATTTT. This codes for CASSPGTGRGNTIYF.

This sequence joins TRBV5-6 and TRBJ1-2; D unclear. The germline V gene encodes CDR1 SGHDT and CDR2 YYEEEE. The V and J ends lost 1 base and 6 bases respectively, with 16 bases between them. This CDR3 is built from 15 residues. The CDR3 coding sequence is TGTGCCAGCAGCTTGTCTGGGATGATTCTAGATGGCTACACCTTC. This gives the protein CASSLSGMILDGYTF.